Sequencing of this T cell receptor (beta chain) was carried out in a study of blood T cell repertoires in COVID-19. Study-wide background: COVID-19 samples collected from the United States, Italy and Spain covered acute and convalescent phases. Sources were T cells, B-cell-depleted T cells, or PBMCs; the material itself was cDNA or gDNA.

Authors' processing steps: Nucleated cell counts were estimated from reference gene primer amplification. Sequenced by immunoSEQ multiplex PCR; TCRdb stores in-frame clones only, minus some. The V and J calls and clone size were taken over from that table, and D and trimming were inferred from the DNA. Of approximately 230,000 clones in the sample, about 80% were seen once. CDR1 and CDR2 from the germline V gene are MNHEY and SVGEGT. Trimming removed 5 bases at V and 4 bases at J, with 16 bases between. This CDR3 region has 15 residues. Sequenced sample: peripheral blood. This TCR derives from a man older than 75 with acute or convalescent COVID-19. This sequence joins TRBV6-2 or TRBV6-3 and TRBJ2-3; D is perhaps TRBD1 (6 bases). Written as DNA, the CDR3 is TGTGCCAGCAGTATTGGCGGGTCAGGGGCAGATACGCAGTATTTT. It codes for CASSIGGSGADTQYF.